Shown below are 28 T cell receptor beta chains from a single sample sequenced in a study of blood T cell repertoires in COVID-19. Measured with immunoSEQ multiplex PCR; TCRdb has only the in-frame clones, and not every one. The profile shows 65,000 or so clones, 80% to 90% of them singletons. The sequencing sample was made of peripheral blood. The receptors stem from a man aged 80 or over with acute or convalescent COVID-19.

The chain carries TRBV5-1 and TRBJ2-5; 8 bases line up with TRBD1. After removal of 0 bases from V and 4 bases from J, the junction contained 11 bases not matched to a gene. This CDR3 has 17 amino acids. Germline values: CDR1 SGHRS, CDR2 YFSETQ. In nucleotides, the CDR3 is TGCGCCAGCAGCTTGGGAGTCGGACAGGGCCTCGGAGAGACCCAGTACTTC. This translates into CASSLGVGQGLGETQYF.

The chain couples TRBV2 to TRBJ1-3; D remains ambiguous. Looked up from germline, CDR1 is SNHLY and CDR2 is FYNNEI. CDR3 length equals 14 residues. Trimming stripped 10 bases from V and 0 bases from J, with 13 bases between. CDR3 in DNA: TGTGCCACGTCCTTGAGTGTCTCTGGAAACACCATATATTTT. It translates to CATSLSVSGNTIYF.

The V call is TRBV6-5, the J call TRBJ1-2; the D gene is possibly TRBD1 (5 bases). CDR1 and CDR2 from the germline V gene are MNHEY and SVGAGI. This CDR3 has 16 amino acids. V was pared by 0 bases and J by 2 bases, with 13 bases between. Written as DNA, the CDR3 is TGTGCCAGCAGTTACTCGGGACTCCAGACCAACTATGGCTACACCTTC. This translates into CASSYSGLQTNYGYTF.

The chain is built from TRBV7-8 and TRBJ1-1; possible D gene TRBD1, 5 bases. Trimming stripped 4 bases from V and 5 bases from J, with 14 bases between. The CDR3 runs 14 residues. Germline CDR1 and CDR2: SGHVS and FQNEAQ. In DNA form, the CDR3 reads TGTGCCAGCAGCTGGGGCGGGGGGGAGACTGAAGCTTTCTTT. Translating it yields CASSWGGGETEAFF.

V and J are TRBV3-1 (or the pseudogene TRBV3-2) and TRBJ2-7, with TRBD2 identical over 14 bases. Germline lookup yields CDR1 LGHDT and CDR2 YNNKEL (reference sequence). The CDR3 is 15 residues long. Germline trimming cut 0 bases from V and 7 bases from J; bases unmatched to any gene: 2. This CDR3 reads CASSQDRTSGREQYF. The CDR3 DNA reads as TGTGCCAGCAGCCAAGATAGGACTAGCGGGAGGGAGCAGTACTTC.

This clone was seen more than once but under ten times. V usage is TRBV6-5 and J usage is TRBJ1-6, with unresolved D. Germline V CDR1 and CDR2: MNHEY, SVGAGI. Trimming took off 8 bases at V and 12 bases at J, with 14 bases between the two ends. The CDR3 consists of 12 residues. CDR3 amino acids: CASESGEGPLHF. The CDR3 DNA follows: TGTGCCAGCGAATCCGGCGAGGGACCCCTCCACTTT.

CDR3 protein: CASSYYPGQGYEQFF. DNA for the CDR3: TGTGCCAGCAGCTACTACCCCGGACAGGGGTATGAGCAGTTCTTC. The V and J genes are TRBV7-3 and TRBJ2-1; 9 positions match TRBD1. From germline, CDR1 is SGHTA and CDR2 FQGTGA. This CDR3 spans 15 amino acids. Trimming at V came to 4 bases and at J to 8 bases, leaving 9 bases not matched to a gene.

The chain couples TRBV5-1 to TRBJ2-3, with 12 positions matching TRBD2. Per germline, CDR1 SGHRS and CDR2 YFSETQ. Trimming removed 0 bases from V and 2 bases from J; junction bases left unmatched: 16. The CDR3 totals 21 residues. The CDR3 DNA follows: TGCGCCAGCAGCTTGGCCGTTCGAGGGTGGACTAGCGGGGATGACACAGATACGCAGTATTTT. Amino acid sequence: CASSLAVRGWTSGDDTDTQYF.

The rearrangement joins TRBV24-1 to TRBJ2-1, with 11 bases fitting TRBD2. The CDR3 has 14 residues. The germline V gene has CDR1 KGHDR and CDR2 SFDVKD. The trim removed 6 bases at V and 5 bases at J, leaving 2 bases unmatched. The CDR3 loop reads CATSRGLADNEQFF. The DNA of the CDR3 is TGTGCCACCAGTAGGGGACTAGCGGACAATGAGCAGTTCTTC.

The V and J genes are TRBV19 and TRBJ1-6; weak D call: TRBD1 (6 bases). Germline V gene lookup returns CDR1 LNHDA and CDR2 SQIVND (reference sequence). The V end lost 4 bases, the J end lost 8 bases, and 18 bases lay between the germline ends. The CDR3 covers 16 residues. CDR3 amino acids: CASSSREQGFDSPLHF. The CDR3 DNA reads TGTGCCAGTAGTAGTCGCGAACAGGGATTCGATTCACCCCTCCACTTT. Full variable domain (remainder filled in from reference TRBV19 and TRBJ1-6): DGGITQSPKYLFRKEGQNVTLSCEQNLNHDAMYWYRQDPGQGLRLIYYSQIVNDFQKGDIAEGYSVSREKKESFPLTVTSAQKNPTAFYLCASSSREQGFDSPLHFGNGTRLTVT.

The chain joins TRBV28 to TRBJ1-1; D not resolved. The CDR3 contains 13 residues. Germline V gives CDR1 MDHEN, CDR2 SYDVKM. V lost 6 bases, J lost 0 bases, and 8 bases lay in between. This chain's CDR3 is CASSRELNTEAFF. The CDR3 DNA reads TGTGCCAGCAGCCGGGAGTTGAACACTGAAGCTTTCTTT.

The rearrangement uses TRBV19 and TRBJ1-2; 7 bases line up with TRBD1. V dropped 7 bases and J dropped 0; count of bases not matched to a gene: 14. The CDR3 contains 17 residues. Germline CDR1 LNHDA, CDR2 SQIVND (reference sequence). The CDR3, as DNA: TGTGCCAGTAATCCTTACTCTGCCAGGGGGGCTAACTATGGCTACACCTTC. Translated: CASNPYSARGANYGYTF.

The chain recombines TRBV12-3 or TRBV12-4 with TRBJ1-1, with D unclear. The V end was cut by 5 bases, the J end by 8 bases, with 12 bases between. The CDR3 has 12 amino acids. As DNA, the CDR3 is TGTGCCAGCAGTCTACCACCGACAGAAGCTTTCTTT. Translation gives CASSLPPTEAFF.

J is TRBJ1-2 and V is TRBV2; 8 nucleotides align to TRBD1. Looked up from germline, CDR1 is SNHLY and CDR2 is FYNNEI. With V trimmed by 9 bases and J by 0 bases, 9 bases remained unmatched. This CDR3 is 15 amino acids long. For the CDR3, the DNA is TGTGCCAGGGAATTTCAGGGGGCAGCTAACTATGGCTACACCTTC. Translation: CAREFQGAANYGYTF.

This clone was seen only once. The rearrangement joins TRBV18 to TRBJ1-1, with D tentatively TRBD1 (5 bases). Trimming pared 3 bases from V and 4 bases from J, leaving 15 bases between. Germline V gene data show CDR1 as KGHSH and CDR2 as LQKENI. This CDR3 contains 15 residues. The CDR3 DNA reads as TGTGCCAGCTCACCGGGGGGGTCCAGGAGCACTGAAGCTTTCTTT. Encoded protein: CASSPGGSRSTEAFF.

A few counts support this clone. The chain recombines TRBV5-1 with TRBJ2-5; 11 nucleotides match TRBD2. V was clipped by 2 bases and J by 5 bases; unmatched bases: 8. Germline lookup yields CDR1 SGHRS and CDR2 YFSETQ. The length of the CDR3 is 16 residues. The CDR3 nucleotides read TGCGCCAGCAGCTTTGGGGGGACTAGCGGTATGGAGACCCAGTACTTC. Residues: CASSFGGTSGMETQYF.

The chain is built from TRBV5-1 and TRBJ1-2; possibly TRBD1 for D (5 bases). This CDR3 has 14 residues. Between the trimmed V and J ends, which lost 1 base and 3 bases, there was a span of 10 bases. Germline V gives CDR1 SGHRS, CDR2 YFSETQ. DNA for the CDR3: TGCGCCAGCAGCTTGCCCCGGGGGGACTATGGCTACACCTTC. This encodes CASSLPRGDYGYTF.

The chain is built from TRBV7-9 and TRBJ1-1; 8 bases align to TRBD1. Germline CDR1 and CDR2: SEHNR and FQNEAQ (reference sequence). V shed 7 bases and J 1 base; nucleotides not matched to a gene: 8. This CDR3 spans 15 amino acids. CDR3 loop: CASTTTGVGNTEAFF. The CDR3 DNA reads TGTGCCAGCACCACGACAGGGGTGGGGAACACTGAAGCTTTCTTT.

J is TRBJ1-1 and V is TRBV6-5; D is perhaps TRBD1 (5 bases). CDR3 length: 15 amino acids. With 2 bases removed from V and 0 bases from J, the gap between germline ends came to 10 bases. The V gene's germline CDR1 is MNHEY and CDR2 SVGAGI. CDR3 protein: CASSYGRAMNTEAFF. CDR3 nucleotides: TGTGCCAGCAGTTACGGCAGGGCGATGAACACTGAAGCTTTCTTT.

The chain links TRBV6-5 to TRBJ1-2; TRBD1 agrees at 9 bases. Germline CDR1 is MNHEY and CDR2 is SVGAGI. V gave up 6 bases and J gave up 6 bases; unmatched junction bases: 11. This CDR3 comprises 15 residues. The CDR3 protein is CASRLPGGQGHGYTF. CDR3 DNA: TGTGCCAGCAGGTTGCCGGGGGGACAGGGCCATGGCTACACCTTC.

V gene TRBV4-1 combines with J gene TRBJ2-4; TRBD2 might be the D (6 bases). CDR3 length: 16 residues. The germline V and J ends were trimmed by 0 bases and 6 bases, with 15 bases remaining between them. The V gene's germline CDR1 is MGHRA and CDR2 YSYEKL. The CDR3 loop is CASSQDQEGLGNIQYF. The CDR3 region has the DNA TGCGCCAGCAGCCAAGATCAGGAGGGGTTAGGAAACATTCAGTACTTC.

The chain combines TRBV3-1 (or the pseudogene TRBV3-2) with TRBJ1-3; possible D gene TRBD1, 6 bases. The CDR3 is 15 residues long. Trimming stripped 4 bases from V and 0 bases from J, with 10 bases between. CDR1 and CDR2 from the germline V gene are LGHDT and YNNKEL (reference sequence). This CDR3 is CASSRGQSSGNTIYF. DNA for the CDR3: TGTGCCAGCAGCCGTGGACAGAGCTCTGGAAACACCATATATTTT.

The chain couples TRBV5-6 to TRBJ2-4, with unresolved D. This CDR3 has 17 amino acids. Germline V gives CDR1 SGHDT, CDR2 YYEEEE. The V and J ends lost 0 bases and 1 base respectively, with 14 bases between them. Written as DNA, the CDR3 is TGTGCCAGCAGCTTGGTTGTAGGTTCCGGGGCCAAAAACATTCAGTACTTC. It yields the protein CASSLVVGSGAKNIQYF.

J is TRBJ1-1 and V is TRBV7-9; no clear D. V was pared by 5 bases and J by 1 base, with 14 bases between. Germline values: CDR1 SEHNR, CDR2 FQNEAQ (reference sequence). There are 15 residues in the CDR3. The CDR3 bases are TGTGCCAGCAGCCCCCAAGCGACCCAGAACACTGAAGCTTTCTTT. This translates into CASSPQATQNTEAFF.

The chain carries TRBV11-1 and TRBJ2-1; 10 bases match TRBD2. The CDR3 consists of 15 residues. V gave up 5 bases and J gave up 7 bases; unmatched junction bases: 8. Per the germline V gene, CDR1 is SGHAT and CDR2 is FQDESV (reference sequence). The CDR3 protein is CASSKSGGALNEQFF. CDR3 DNA sequence: TGTGCCAGCAGCAAGAGCGGGGGGGCCTTAAATGAGCAGTTCTTC.

This chain links TRBV18 with TRBJ1-5; tentatively, D is TRBD1 (5 bases). V dropped 6 bases and J dropped 4 bases, with 16 bases sitting between them. Per the germline V gene, CDR1 is KGHSH and CDR2 is LQKENI. The CDR3 spans 15 residues. The CDR3 nucleotides read TGTGCCAGCTCGAATGGGCAGGGTCTGAATCAGCCCCAGCATTTT. It codes for CASSNGQGLNQPQHF.

The chain employs TRBV7-8 and TRBJ1-6; a possible D gene is TRBD1 (5 bases). CDR3 length equals 16 residues. Germline loops: CDR1 SGHVS, CDR2 FQNEAQ. Trimming removed 0 bases at V and 6 bases at J, with 12 bases between. The CDR3 DNA reads as TGTGCCAGCAGCTTAGCGGGGCCCCTCTTTAATTCACCCCTCCACTTT. Its translation is CASSLAGPLFNSPLHF.

This clone was observed a few times. The chain is built from TRBV5-4 and TRBJ1-4; D gene unclear. There are 16 residues in the CDR3. Trimming removed 0 bases at V and 0 bases at J, with 9 bases between. CDR1 and CDR2 from the germline V gene are SGHNT and YYREEE (reference sequence). CDR3 sequence (DNA): TGTGCCAGCAGCTTGGACGGTGGAGCAACTAATGAAAAACTGTTTTTT. Amino acid sequence: CASSLDGGATNEKLFF.